Each of the 3 T cell receptor beta chains below was sequenced from the same sample in a study of cytomegalovirus exposure and HLA in healthy donors. 60 Vbeta and 13 Jbeta primers were used in PCR. TCRdb's copy holds only in-frame clones and misses some; the assay was immunoSEQ multiplex PCR. This sample contains over 100,000 clones. Sequenced input: PBMCs. Every receptor here comes from a man aged 30-40 years in good health and CMV-seronegative.

The rearrangement joins TRBV19 to TRBJ2-5; 7 positions agree with TRBD1. The J call may be in error: the DNA end matches TRBJ2-7 better. The germline CDR1 and CDR2 sequences are LNHDA and SQIVND (reference sequence). The CDR3 covers 15 residues. The CDR3 here is CASSIGWDSSYEQYF. CDR3 coding DNA: TGTGCCAGTAGTATTGGGTGGGACAGTTCCTACGAGCAGTACTTC.

The chain uses TRBV6-5 and TRBJ2-7, with 7 positions matching TRBD2. Germline-derived CDR1 and CDR2 are MNHEY and SVGAGI. V was pared by 4 bases and J by 5 bases, with 2 bases of the junction left unmatched. The CDR3 has 12 residues. The CDR3 loop reads CASSSTSDEQYF. CDR3 DNA: TGTGCCAGCAGTTCTACTAGCGACGAGCAGTACTTC.

The chain carries TRBV2 and TRBJ1-1, with D perhaps matching TRBD1 (6 bases). V gave up 6 bases and J gave up 5 bases, with 19 bases separating them. CDR1 SNHLY and CDR2 FYNNEI come from the germline V gene. This CDR3 comprises 15 residues. This CDR3 reads CASSAASTGTTEAFF. The DNA of the CDR3 is TGTGCCAGCAGCGCTGCCTCGACAGGTACGACTGAAGCTTTCTTT.